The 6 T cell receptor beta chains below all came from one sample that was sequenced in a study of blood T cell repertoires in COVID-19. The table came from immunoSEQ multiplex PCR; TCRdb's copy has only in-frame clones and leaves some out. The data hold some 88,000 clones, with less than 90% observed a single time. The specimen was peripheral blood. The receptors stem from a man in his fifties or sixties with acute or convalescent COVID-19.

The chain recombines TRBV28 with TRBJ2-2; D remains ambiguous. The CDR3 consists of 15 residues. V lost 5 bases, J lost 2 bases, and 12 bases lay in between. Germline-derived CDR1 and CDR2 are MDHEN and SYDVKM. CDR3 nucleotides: TGTGCCAGCAGTCACCGACTGGGTAACACCGGGGAGCTGTTTTTT. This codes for CASSHRLGNTGELFF.

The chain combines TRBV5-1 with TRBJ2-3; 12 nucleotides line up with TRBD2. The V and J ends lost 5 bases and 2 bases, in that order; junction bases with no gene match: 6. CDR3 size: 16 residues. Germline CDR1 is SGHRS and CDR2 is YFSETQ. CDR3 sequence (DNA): TGCGCCAGCAGTTCGACTAGCGGGGGACCCACAGATACGCAGTATTTT. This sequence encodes CASSSTSGGPTDTQYF.

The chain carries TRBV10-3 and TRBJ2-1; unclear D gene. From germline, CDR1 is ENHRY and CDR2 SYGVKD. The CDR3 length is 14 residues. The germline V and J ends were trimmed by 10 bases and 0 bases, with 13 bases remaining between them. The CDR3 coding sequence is TGTGCCACCATGGTCCCGAGCTCCTACAATGAGCAGTTCTTC. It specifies CATMVPSSYNEQFF.

CDR3 loop: CASSFDLYTGELFF. CDR3 bases: TGCGCCAGCAGCTTTGACTTATACACCGGGGAGCTGTTTTTT. The genes are TRBV5-1 and TRBJ2-2, with D uncertain. CDR1 SGHRS and CDR2 YFSETQ come from the germline V gene. V was pared by 2 bases and J by 3 bases, with 8 bases between. The CDR3 has 14 amino acids.

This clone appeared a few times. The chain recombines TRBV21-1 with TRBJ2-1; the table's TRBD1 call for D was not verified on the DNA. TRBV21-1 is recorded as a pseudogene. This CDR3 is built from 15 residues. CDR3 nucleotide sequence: TGTGCCAGCAGCGACCGGGACAGGGGGAGGGATGAGCAGTTCTTC. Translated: CASSDRDRGRDEQFF.

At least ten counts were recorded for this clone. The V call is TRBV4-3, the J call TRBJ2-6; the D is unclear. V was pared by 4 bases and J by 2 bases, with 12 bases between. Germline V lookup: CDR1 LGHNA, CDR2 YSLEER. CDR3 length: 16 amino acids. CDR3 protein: CASSPRGAPGANVLTF. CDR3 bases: TGCGCCAGCAGCCCCCGAGGCGCCCCTGGGGCCAACGTCCTGACTTTC.